This TCR beta chain was captured in a study of cytomegalovirus exposure and HLA in healthy donors. This clone was seen a handful of times. Primers included in the PCR were 60 Vbeta and 13 Jbeta primers. Some clones are missing from TCRdb's copy, which holds only in-frame ones; the method was immunoSEQ multiplex PCR. The sample includes about 160,000 clones, about three quarters of them seen just once. V was trimmed by 0 bases and J by 2 bases, leaving 11 bases between them. This CDR3 contains 15 residues. Germline V gene lookup returns CDR1 SGHRS and CDR2 YFSETQ. The receptor's source is a woman aged 25 to 39 in good health and CMV-seronegative. Material: PBMCs. The gene calls are TRBV5-1 and TRBJ1-2, with D possibly TRBD1 on 6 matching bases. The CDR3 spells CASSLAWDTNYGYTF. CDR3 DNA sequence: TGCGCCAGCAGCTTGGCCTGGGACACAAACTATGGCTACACCTTC.